This TCR beta chain derives from a study of tumor-infiltrating lymphocytes in oesophageal squamous cell carcinoma. TCRdb called the PCR reads again in MiXCR, with one record for every CDR3 protein. Here the sample spans tens of thousands of distinct CDR3 sequences, 38% being singletons. The CDR3 runs 16 residues. V gave up 6 bases and J gave up 10 bases; unmatched junction bases: 19. Per germline, CDR1 ENHRY and CDR2 SYGVKD. This clonotype has a handful of counts. The sample consisted of esophageal tumor tissue. The rearrangement links TRBV10-3 to TRBJ1-2; 8 nucleotides agree with TRBD1. The receptor was isolated from a male donor with esophageal squamous cell carcinoma. CDR3 amino acids: CAIRDLRDRGGNDYTF. In DNA form, the CDR3 reads TGTGCCATCAGAGATCTCCGCGACAGGGGAGGGAATGACTACACCTTC.